Below, 28 T cell receptor beta chains from the same sample are listed, as sequenced in a study of chemoradiotherapy in HPV16-positive cancers. The method was immunoSEQ multiplex PCR; TCRdb's version includes in-frame clones alone and lacks a portion of them. The sample lists 3,000 to 4,000 clones, approximately 86% occurring once. The sample in question was tumor tissue, obtained from a patient who underwent chemoradiotherapy. The receptors originated from a human donor with HPV-associated anogenital cancer.

CDR3 protein: CASSHGQGTTNEKLFF. The CDR3 nucleotides are TGTGCCAGCAGCCACGGACAGGGGACGACTAATGAAAAACTGTTTTTT. The V gene is TRBV4-2, the J gene TRBJ1-4; 9 bases fit TRBD1. This CDR3 comprises 16 residues. The germline V gene encodes CDR1 LGHNA and CDR2 YNFKEQ. J was trimmed by 2 bases and V by 3 bases; bases with no gene match: 4.

V gene TRBV7-6 combines with J gene TRBJ1-5, with D possibly matching TRBD1 (5 bases). Germline V CDR1 and CDR2: SGHVS, FNYEAQ. Trimming stripped 1 base from V and 7 bases from J, with 14 bases between. The CDR3 runs 15 residues. CDR3 in DNA: TGTGCCAGCAGCTTAGACGGGCAGGGTTTCCAGCCCCAGCATTTT. Translation: CASSLDGQGFQPQHF.

The rearrangement links TRBV19 to TRBJ2-1; D unclear. The CDR3 is 15 amino acids. Trimming removed 2 bases from V and 8 bases from J, with 16 bases in between. Germline-derived CDR1 and CDR2 are LNHDA and SQIVND (reference sequence). CDR3 nucleotide sequence: TGTGCCAGTAGTATAACCGACTCCATAGGCGATGAGCAGTTCTTC. It codes for CASSITDSIGDEQFF.

The chain employs TRBV7-2 and TRBJ1-2; 8 nucleotides agree with TRBD1. The CDR3 is made up of 16 amino acids. Germline loops: CDR1 SGHTA, CDR2 FQGNSA. V shed 5 bases and J 5 bases; nucleotides not matched to a gene: 13. The CDR3 loop reads CASSQTWTGLGYGYTF. CDR3 DNA sequence: TGTGCCAGCAGCCAGACCTGGACAGGGTTGGGGTATGGCTACACCTTC.

The chain has TRBV19 and TRBJ1-2; 9 bases line up with TRBD1. The CDR3 has 16 residues. Germline values: CDR1 LNHDA, CDR2 SQIVND (reference sequence). Losses at the gene ends were 4 bases for V and 2 bases for J; bases not matched to a gene: 8. CDR3 nucleotide sequence: TGTGCCAGTAGTACCGACAGGGGGTTAGTCAACTATGGCTACACCTTC. Encoded protein: CASSTDRGLVNYGYTF.

This chain connects TRBV7-2 to TRBJ1-4; possibly TRBD1 for D (6 bases). The CDR3 extends over 14 amino acids. Germline values: CDR1 SGHTA, CDR2 FQGNSA. V was clipped by 1 base and J by 5 bases, with 8 bases between them. The CDR3 DNA reads TGTGCCAGCAGCTTAGGGACAGCGAATGAAAAACTGTTTTTT. The encoded protein is CASSLGTANEKLFF.

CDR3 residues: CSVEQGYYNEQFF. The CDR3 bases are TGCAGCGTTGAACAGGGGTACTACAATGAGCAGTTCTTC. V and J are TRBV29-1 and TRBJ2-1; weak D call: TRBD1 (6 bases). Germline-derived CDR1 and CDR2 are SQVTM and ANQGSEA. The CDR3 runs 13 residues. The V end was cut by 2 bases, the J end by 3 bases, with 8 bases between.

The chain carries TRBV10-3 and TRBJ2-5, with a tentative D call TRBD1 (6 bases). CDR1 ENHRY and CDR2 SYGVKD come from the germline V gene. The germline V and J ends were trimmed by 11 bases and 2 bases, with 15 bases remaining between them. This CDR3 has 13 residues. CDR3 amino acids: CASGHREQETQYF. As DNA, the CDR3 is TGTGCCTCAGGGCACAGGGAACAAGAGACCCAGTACTTC.

The CDR3 nucleotides are TGCGCCAGTAGAGGGGGCCAAGAGACCCAGTACTTC. Encoded protein: CASRGGQETQYF. The gene calls are TRBV5-1 and TRBJ2-5, with a weak D call TRBD1 (6 bases). From germline, CDR1 is SGHRS and CDR2 YFSETQ. The germline V and J ends were trimmed by 8 bases and 1 base, with 9 bases remaining between them. CDR3 size: 12 residues.

This clone has only a few counts. J is TRBJ1-6 and V is TRBV19; no definite D call. Trimming took 5 bases from V and 6 from J, leaving 8 bases between them. CDR1 and CDR2 from the germline V gene are LNHDA and SQIVND (reference sequence). The CDR3 sequence is 13 residues long. The DNA for the CDR3 is TGTGCCAGTAGTCTCGGCCCTAATTCACCCCTCCACTTT. Translating it yields CASSLGPNSPLHF.

The V call is TRBV5-6, the J call TRBJ2-7, with TRBD1 matching over 7 bases. The CDR3 is 18 amino acids. Germline loops: CDR1 SGHDT, CDR2 YYEEEE. The V and J ends lost 4 bases and 2 bases, in that order; junction bases with no gene match: 18. This CDR3 reads CASSGRDSPLVGAYEQYF. The CDR3 DNA reads as TGTGCCAGCAGCGGCCGGGACAGCCCTTTAGTAGGGGCCTACGAGCAGTACTTC. Together with reference TRBV5-6 and TRBJ2-7, the CDR3 gives the full variable domain: DAGVTQSPTHLIKTRGQQVTLRCSPKSGHDTVSWYQQALGQGPQFIFQYYEEEERQRGNFPDRFSGHQFPNYSSELNVNALLLGDSALYLCASSGRDSPLVGAYEQYFGPGTRLTVT.

The CDR3 spells CALGRDTGELFF. CDR3 in DNA: TGTGCCCTCGGACGGGACACCGGGGAGCTGTTTTTT. The chain employs TRBV19 and TRBJ2-2; D ambiguous. CDR1 is LNHDA, CDR2 SQIVND, per germline (reference sequence). With 11 bases removed from V and 3 bases from J, the gap between germline ends came to 10 bases. The CDR3 runs 12 residues.

V gene TRBV28 combines with J gene TRBJ1-4; D might be TRBD1 (6 bases). This CDR3 has 13 amino acids. Germline V gene sequence: CDR1 MDHEN, CDR2 SYDVKM. V was clipped by 6 bases and J by 7 bases, with 12 bases between them. DNA of the CDR3: TGTGCCAGCAGAGCTCACAGGGCTGAAAAACTGTTTTTT. Translating it yields CASRAHRAEKLFF.

The CDR3 DNA sequence: TGTGCCAGCAGCGCGGCGGTGTCTTACGAGCAGTACTTC. Amino acid sequence: CASSAAVSYEQYF. The chain carries TRBV5-5 and TRBJ2-7, with no clear D. CDR1 and CDR2 from the germline V gene are SGHKS and YYEKEE (reference sequence). Trimming took 4 bases from V and 4 from J, leaving 12 bases between them. The CDR3 extends over 13 amino acids.

The chain joins TRBV5-5 to TRBJ1-2; 12 bases align to TRBD1. The length of the CDR3 is 17 residues. From germline, CDR1 is SGHKS and CDR2 YYEKEE (reference sequence). V lost 4 bases and J lost 8; bases outside the gene matches: 15. CDR3 sequence: CASSPGTGGAGFRGYTF. The CDR3 region has the DNA TGTGCCAGCAGCCCCGGGACAGGGGGCGCGGGATTTCGGGGCTACACCTTC.

The rearrangement joins TRBV6-1 to TRBJ2-3; TRBD2 aligns across 10 bases. V lost 6 bases, J lost 5 bases, and 8 bases stayed unmatched. Looked up from germline, CDR1 is MNHNS and CDR2 is SASEGT. The CDR3 spans 15 residues. The CDR3 region has the DNA TGTGCCAGCAGCGCAAGCGGGGGGGCGGTAGATACGCAGTATTTT. As protein: CASSASGGAVDTQYF.

The chain is built from TRBV7-2 and TRBJ2-1; maybe TRBD2 (5 bases). CDR3 length equals 13 residues. V was trimmed by 3 bases and J by 13 bases, leaving 16 bases between them. The germline V gene has CDR1 SGHTA and CDR2 FQGNSA. CDR3 loop: CASSFVLESSQFF. DNA of the CDR3: TGTGCCAGCAGCTTCGTACTAGAGAGTAGTCAGTTCTTC.

This clone was seen a single time. This chain links TRBV7-9 with TRBJ2-2, with TRBD1 identical over 10 bases. Trimming cost V 6 bases and J 0 bases; bases outside gene matches: 4. The germline V gene encodes CDR1 SEHNR and CDR2 FQNEAQ (reference sequence). CDR3 length equals 16 residues. CDR3 sequence: CASRSGQGANTGELFF. CDR3 coding DNA: TGTGCCAGCAGATCCGGACAGGGGGCGAACACCGGGGAGCTGTTTTTT.

The chain uses TRBV6-5 and TRBJ2-2; tentatively, D is TRBD1 (7 bases). Germline V lookup: CDR1 MNHEY, CDR2 SVGAGI. The CDR3 contains 14 residues. Trimming removed 6 bases from V and 4 bases from J, with 12 bases in between. Here the CDR3 reads CASRAGQSTGELFF. In nucleotides, the CDR3 is TGTGCCAGCAGGGCGGGACAGAGCACCGGGGAGCTGTTTTTT.

This CDR3 reads CASSPETGAGEKLFF. CDR3 nucleotide sequence: TGTGCCAGCAGCCCAGAGACAGGGGCGGGTGAAAAACTGTTTTTT. This chain links TRBV7-2 with TRBJ1-4, with TRBD1 matching over 8 bases. CDR1 and CDR2 (germline): SGHTA, FQGNSA. With 5 bases clipped from V and 7 bases from J, the junction kept 9 bases outside the gene matches. This CDR3 has 15 amino acids.

This sequence joins TRBV5-1 and TRBJ2-5; 8 bases agree with TRBD2. Germline CDR1 SGHRS, CDR2 YFSETQ. Trimming removed 5 bases from V and 2 bases from J; junction bases left unmatched: 2. The CDR3 has 13 residues. In nucleotides, the CDR3 is TGCGCCAGCAGAACTAGCGGACAAGAGACCCAGTACTTC. It specifies CASRTSGQETQYF.

Remarks on this clone: One end of the junction varies from germline; a read error may be responsible. The V and J genes are TRBV11-2 and TRBJ2-7; D gene unclear. Germline lookup yields CDR1 SGHAT and CDR2 FQNNGV. This CDR3 is 12 amino acids long. The CDR3 here is CASSLDLTEQYF. CDR3 bases: TGTGCCAGCAGCCTAGACCTTACCGAGCAGTACTTC.

The chain joins TRBV7-6 to TRBJ2-2; D gene ambiguous. CDR1 is SGHVS and CDR2 is FNYEAQ in the germline V gene. CDR3 length equals 15 residues. V was pared by 3 bases and J by 4 bases, with 12 bases between. The CDR3 here is CASSLGREVTGELFF. In nucleotides, the CDR3 is TGTGCCAGCAGCTTGGGAAGGGAAGTCACCGGGGAGCTGTTTTTT.

The rearrangement uses TRBV2 and TRBJ2-4, with a tentative D call TRBD1 (5 bases). The V and J ends lost 6 bases and 0 bases respectively, with 15 bases between them. The CDR3 loop spans 16 amino acids. Looked up from germline, CDR1 is SNHLY and CDR2 is FYNNEI. The CDR3 is CASRTEGSPAKNIQYF. The CDR3 DNA follows: TGTGCCAGCAGGACAGAAGGTAGTCCAGCCAAAAACATTCAGTACTTC.

The V gene is TRBV11-2, the J gene TRBJ2-3; D not certain. This CDR3 region has 12 residues. The germline V gene has CDR1 SGHAT and CDR2 FQNNGV. V dropped 1 base and J dropped 4 bases, with 3 bases sitting between them. CDR3 sequence: CASSLVADTQYF. CDR3 coding DNA: TGTGCCAGCAGCTTAGTGGCAGATACGCAGTATTTT.

The chain joins TRBV2 to TRBJ1-4; tentatively, D is TRBD1 (6 bases). The CDR3 has 14 amino acids. Trimming took off 7 bases at V and 8 bases at J, with 17 bases between the two ends. Germline lookup yields CDR1 SNHLY and CDR2 FYNNEI. Written as DNA, the CDR3 is TGTGCCAGCAAGCAAGGGGGGGCTCACGAAAAACTGTTTTTT. It yields the protein CASKQGGAHEKLFF.

The J gene is TRBJ2-5, the V gene TRBV27; D gene ambiguous. Looked up from germline, CDR1 is MNHEY and CDR2 is SMNVEV (reference sequence). The CDR3 extends over 13 amino acids. Deletions cut 5 bases from V and 2 bases from J, with 9 bases between. CDR3 nucleotides: TGTGCCAGCAGTCCGCGACCACAAGAGACCCAGTACTTC. This encodes CASSPRPQETQYF.

This chain links TRBV7-6 with TRBJ2-5, with D perhaps matching TRBD1 (6 bases). Deletions cut 8 bases from V and 2 bases from J, with 12 bases between. The CDR3 runs 13 residues. Germline-derived CDR1 and CDR2 are SGHVS and FNYEAQ. The CDR3 DNA sequence: TGTGCCAGCGGCGGACAGACTCAAGAGACCCAGTACTTC. Its translation is CASGGQTQETQYF. The whole variable domain, filled in from reference TRBV7-6 and TRBJ2-5, reads GAGVSQSPRYKVTKRGQDVALRCDPISGHVSLYWYRQALGQGPEFLTYFNYEAQQDKSGLPNDRFSAERPEGSISTLTIQRTEQRDSAMYRCASGGQTQETQYFGPGTRLLVL.